Below are 15 T cell receptor beta chains sequenced from a single sample in a study of blood T cell repertoires in COVID-19. Generated by immunoSEQ multiplex PCR, the TCRdb table keeps only in-frame clones and is missing some. The repertoire holds around 300,000 clones, with 75% to 90% as singletons. Material for sequencing was peripheral blood. These receptors originate from a woman aged 70-85 years with COVID-19, enrolled during active disease.

The chain carries TRBV6-5 and TRBJ2-5; D possibly corresponds to TRBD2 (5 bases). The germline V gene encodes CDR1 MNHEY and CDR2 SVGAGI. This CDR3 is 15 amino acids long. The V end was cut by 8 bases, the J end by 1 base, with 17 bases between. CDR3 sequence: CASQRTWSGQETQYF. CDR3 sequence (DNA): TGTGCCAGCCAGCGGACTTGGAGCGGCCAAGAGACCCAGTACTTC.

The chain combines TRBV11-2 with TRBJ1-1; 7 bases map to TRBD1. The CDR3 length is 14 residues. V dropped 5 bases and J dropped 7; count of bases not matched to a gene: 10. The germline gives CDR1 SGHAT, CDR2 FQNNGV. As DNA, the CDR3 is TGTGCCAGCAGCCCCCCCGCAGGGGGAAGTGAAGCTTTCTTT. Residues: CASSPPAGGSEAFF.

In its sample, this clone was seen a few times. The V call is TRBV6-5, the J call TRBJ1-5; 7 nucleotides line up with TRBD1. V dropped 4 bases and J dropped 2; count of bases not matched to a gene: 2. CDR3 length: 14 residues. The germline V gene has CDR1 MNHEY and CDR2 SVGAGI. This CDR3 reads CASSLGQGNQPQHF. CDR3 DNA sequence: TGTGCCAGCAGTTTAGGACAGGGCAATCAGCCCCAGCATTTT.

This chain connects TRBV7-9 to TRBJ2-7, with 9 bases lining up with TRBD1. With V trimmed by 6 bases and J by 5 bases, 8 bases remained unmatched. Germline V lookup: CDR1 SEHNR, CDR2 FQNEAQ (reference sequence). The CDR3 has 14 amino acids. CDR3: CASRQTGTGHEQYF. The CDR3 DNA sequence: TGTGCCAGCAGGCAAACCGGGACAGGGCACGAGCAGTACTTC.

This chain links TRBV5-1 with TRBJ2-7, with D possibly matching TRBD1 (6 bases). This CDR3 is 14 amino acids long. Trimming took off 5 bases at V and 3 bases at J, with 15 bases between the two ends. Germline lookup yields CDR1 SGHRS and CDR2 YFSETQ. The CDR3 loop reads CASSTTQTGYEQYF. Here the CDR3 DNA reads TGCGCCAGCAGTACAACTCAGACAGGCTACGAGCAGTACTTC.

The chain combines TRBV3-1 (or the pseudogene TRBV3-2) with TRBJ1-6, with 7 bases that match TRBD1. The germline V gene encodes CDR1 LGHDT and CDR2 YNNKEL (reference sequence). J was trimmed by 10 bases and V by 1 base; bases with no gene match: 7. The CDR3 is 15 residues long. DNA for the CDR3: TGTGCCAGCAGCCAAGTAGGGGGCGACGGGTCACCCCTCCACTTT. Amino acids: CASSQVGGDGSPLHF.

V is TRBV6-4 and J is TRBJ2-1; the match to TRBD2 covers 8 bases. The CDR3 sequence is 13 residues long. Unmatched junction bases numbered 5, after V lost 6 bases and J lost 7 bases. Looked up from germline, CDR1 is MRHNA and CDR2 is SNTAGT. CDR3 nucleotides: TGTGCCAGCAGCACCGGGACTAGAAATGAGCAGTTCTTC. Translating gives CASSTGTRNEQFF.

J is TRBJ1-2 and V is TRBV5-5; TRBD1 aligns across 7 bases. The length of the CDR3 is 15 residues. CDR1 and CDR2 (germline): SGHKS, YYEKEE (reference sequence). Trimming took 6 bases from V and 8 from J; bases not matched to a gene: 16. CDR3 nucleotide sequence: TGTGCCAGCATTCGCGGGCAGGGGGGCGCCTTAGGCTACACCTTC. Protein product: CASIRGQGGALGYTF.

The gene calls are TRBV28 and TRBJ1-1; possibly TRBD1 for D (6 bases). V was shortened by 5 bases and J by 11 bases, with 12 bases between the two germline ends. CDR1 is MDHEN and CDR2 is SYDVKM in the germline V gene. This CDR3 contains 11 residues. This CDR3 is CASSLNREAFF. The CDR3 nucleotides read TGTGCCAGCAGTCTTAACAGGGAGGCTTTCTTT. The full variable domain, with the rest looked up from reference TRBV28 and TRBJ1-1, is DVKVTQSSRYLVKRTGEKVFLECVQDMDHENMFWYRQDPGLGLRLIYFSYDVKMKEKGDIPEGYSVSREKKERFSLILESASTNQTSMYLCASSLNREAFFGQGTRLTVV.

Regarding this clone: The same CDR3 arises from other DNA sequences in this sample as well. This chain links TRBV5-1 with TRBJ1-2; weak D call: TRBD1 (6 bases). Per germline, CDR1 SGHRS and CDR2 YFSETQ. The length of the CDR3 is 14 residues. V gave up 1 base and J gave up 2 bases, with 9 bases separating them. CDR3: CASSLRQANYGYTF. The CDR3, as DNA: TGCGCCAGCAGCTTGCGACAGGCGAACTATGGCTACACCTTC.

This clone was counted at least ten times. The chain couples TRBV9 to TRBJ2-7; 11 bases match TRBD2. CDR1 and CDR2 from the germline V gene are SGDLS and YYNGEE. This CDR3 is 15 amino acids long. After removal of 0 bases from V and 1 base from J, the junction contained 0 bases not matched to a gene. CDR3 nucleotides: TGTGCCAGCAGCGTAGCTAGCGGGGGGTCCTACGAGCAGTACTTC. Translating it yields CASSVASGGSYEQYF.

This chain connects TRBV29-1 to TRBJ1-2; TRBD1 agrees at 8 bases. Losses at the gene ends were 4 bases for V and 3 bases for J; bases not matched to a gene: 7. In germline, CDR1 is SQVTM, CDR2 ANQGSEA. The CDR3 has 14 residues. CDR3 loop: CSVVRQGSDYGYTF. DNA for the CDR3: TGCAGCGTTGTCCGACAGGGGTCAGACTATGGCTACACCTTC.

This chain joins TRBV4-3 and TRBJ2-3, with D possibly being TRBD2 (7 bases). Germline V gene sequence: CDR1 LGHNA, CDR2 YSLEER. The CDR3 has 17 amino acids. The V gene lost 4 bases and the J gene lost 2 bases, with 19 bases spanning the gap. DNA of the CDR3: TGCGCCAGCAGCCCAGTGGGGAACGGGGGGCTCACAGATACGCAGTATTTT. The encoded protein is CASSPVGNGGLTDTQYF.

The chain is built from TRBV6-2 or TRBV6-3 and TRBJ1-5; no clear D. Germline CDR1 is MNHEY and CDR2 is SVGEGT. The CDR3 covers 14 residues. V lost 2 bases, J lost 3 bases, and 8 bases lay in between. The CDR3 DNA sequence: TGTGCCAGCAGTTACAGCGTTTCCAATCAGCCCCAGCATTTT. As protein: CASSYSVSNQPQHF.

The genes are TRBV11-2 and TRBJ1-3, with 8 bases identical to TRBD1. There are 15 residues in the CDR3. V trimming: 4 bases; J trimming: 6 bases; junction bases outside the gene matches: 8. Germline V gene sequence: CDR1 SGHAT, CDR2 FQNNGV. The CDR3 sequence is CASSYGQGRQNTIYF. The CDR3 coding sequence is TGTGCCAGCAGCTACGGACAGGGCCGCCAAAACACCATATATTTT.